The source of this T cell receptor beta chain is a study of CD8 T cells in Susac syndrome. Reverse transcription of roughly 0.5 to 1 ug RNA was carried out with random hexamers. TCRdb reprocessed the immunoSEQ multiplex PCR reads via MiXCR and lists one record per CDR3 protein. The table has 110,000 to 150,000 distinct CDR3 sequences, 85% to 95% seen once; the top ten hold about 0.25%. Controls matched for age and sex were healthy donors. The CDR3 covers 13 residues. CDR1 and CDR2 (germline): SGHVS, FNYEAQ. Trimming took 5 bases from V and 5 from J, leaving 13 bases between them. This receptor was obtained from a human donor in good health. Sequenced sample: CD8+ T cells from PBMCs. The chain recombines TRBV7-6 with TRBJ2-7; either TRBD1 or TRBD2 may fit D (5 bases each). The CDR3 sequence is CASSPRGVHEQYF. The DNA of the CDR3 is TGTGCCAGCAGCCCCCGAGGGGTCCACGAGCAGTACTTC.